These T cell receptor beta chains were read from a single sample in a study of T cells in placental villitis. Assay: immunoSEQ multiplex PCR; the TCRdb copy retains only in-frame clones and omits some. The repertoire has 550 to 650 clones, under 90% of them found once; the top ten carry about 15%. The sample taken for sequencing was placental tissue containing maternal and fetal cells. All receptors come from a human patient with villitis of unknown etiology; the placental T cells may come from both mother and fetus. The CDR3 runs from the conserved cysteine through the conserved F or W. Each record gives: V gene, D gene, clone size, J gene, CDR3 protein, CDR3 DNA. D genes are given only for firm matches. Size is omitted from some rows. Given values are once, few, many or a class for expanded clones.

TRBV6-5	-	-	TRBJ1-2	CASSLSLHYGYTF	TGTGCCAGCAGCCTCAGCTTACACTATGGCTACACCTTC
TRBV6-2/TRBV6-3	TRBD1	-	TRBJ2-3	CASSYRDRAMDTQYF	TGTGCCAGCAGTTACCGGGACAGGGCCATGGATACGCAGTATTTT
TRBV6-2/TRBV6-3	-	-	TRBJ2-1	CASSYMGGEQFF	TGTGCCAGCAGTTACATGGGAGGTGAGCAGTTCTTC
TRBV2	-	-	TRBJ2-7	CASSEILRGRLKVYEQYF	TGTGCCAGCAGTGAAATTCTTCGGGGACGACTAAAGGTCTACGAGCAGTACTTC
TRBV12-3/TRBV12-4	-	-	TRBJ2-1	CASSLALKGQFF	TGTGCCAGCAGTTTAGCGCTCAAGGGGCAGTTCTTC
TRBV6-5	-	few	TRBJ2-4	CASSYSAANIQYF	TGTGCCAGCAGTTACTCTGCGGCAAACATTCAGTACTTC
TRBV6-2/TRBV6-3	TRBD1	-	TRBJ2-1	CASSRDSSFYNEQFF	TGTGCCAGCAGTCGGGACAGCTCCTTCTACAATGAGCAGTTCTTC
TRBV6-5	-	-	TRBJ2-2	CASRKGRITGELFF	TGTGCCAGCCGGAAAGGACGGATCACCGGGGAGCTGTTTTTT
TRBV4-1	-	-	TRBJ1-3	CASSQVGNTIYF	TGCGCCAGCAGCCAAGTCGGAAACACCATATATTTT
TRBV4-1	TRBD1	-	TRBJ1-2	CASSQAGGSNYGYTF	TGCGCCAGCAGCCAAGCAGGGGGCTCCAACTATGGCTACACCTTC
TRBV13	-	-	TRBJ2-5	CASSLRTIQETQYF	TGTGCCAGCAGCCTCCGGACTATCCAAGAGACCCAGTACTTC
TRBV5-3	-	-	TRBJ2-5	CARSSHHKRGETQYF	TGTGCCAGAAGCTCCCACCACAAAAGAGGGGAGACCCAGTACTTC
TRBV13	-	-	TRBJ2-5	CASSQRTLGETQYF	TGTGCCAGCAGCCAACGGACCTTAGGGGAGACCCAGTACTTC
TRBV29-1	-	-	TRBJ1-1	CSVEGTGLNTEAFF	TGCAGCGTCGAGGGTACGGGATTGAACACTGAAGCTTTCTTT
TRBV2	-	-	TRBJ2-3	CASSEDSGVQGDTQYF	TGTGCCAGCAGTGAAGATTCGGGGGTGCAGGGAGATACGCAGTATTTT
TRBV28	-	few	TRBJ1-5	CASSLREANQPQHF	TGTGCCAGCAGTTTAAGAGAAGCGAATCAGCCCCAGCATTTT
TRBV6-1	-	-	TRBJ2-7	CASSESGVTYEQYF	TGTGCCAGCAGTGAGTCGGGTGTAACCTACGAGCAGTACTTC
TRBV5-1	-	few	TRBJ2-2	CASSPSDPEGELFF	TGCGCCAGCAGCCCGTCCGACCCTGAGGGGGAGCTGTTTTTT
TRBV5-1	TRBD2	once	TRBJ2-1	CASSLLLAENNEQFF	TGCGCCAGCAGCTTGCTACTAGCGGAAAACAATGAGCAGTTCTTC
TRBV28	TRBD1	-	TRBJ2-5	CASSWDRGETQYF	TGTGCCAGCAGTTGGGACAGGGGAGAGACCCAGTACTTC
TRBV13	-	-	TRBJ2-5	CASSLRQLQETQYF	TGTGCCAGCAGCTTACGCCAGTTACAAGAGACCCAGTACTTC
TRBV7-9	-	few	TRBJ2-7	CASSLMGSSYEQYF	TGTGCCAGCAGCCTGATGGGAAGCTCCTACGAGCAGTACTTC
TRBV7-9	-	-	TRBJ2-1	CASSKMGAANEQFF	TGTGCCAGCAGCAAAATGGGGGCTGCAAATGAGCAGTTCTTC
TRBV28	-	-	TRBJ1-5	CASSLWGDQPQHF	TGTGCCAGCAGTTTATGGGGAGATCAGCCCCAGCATTTT
TRBV11-3	-	-	TRBJ2-7	CASNPSSGEQYF	TGTGCCAGCAACCCTTCCTCAGGTGAGCAGTACTTC
TRBV3-1/TRBV3-2	-	-	TRBJ1-3	CASSLPPGASARRNTIYF	TGTGCCAGCAGCCTACCCCCGGGGGCCTCGGCCAGGCGAAACACCATATATTTT
TRBV6-2/TRBV6-3	-	-	TRBJ2-7	CASSSGPSSYEQYF	TGTGCCAGCAGCAGCGGACCCAGCTCCTACGAGCAGTACTTC
TRBV5-1	-	-	TRBJ2-1	CASSLSLSGEEQFF	TGCGCCAGCAGCTTGAGCCTCAGCGGAGAAGAGCAGTTCTTC
TRBV10-3	TRBD1	-	TRBJ2-2	CAISSDRVGSNTGELFF	TGTGCCATCAGTTCGGACAGGGTGGGGTCGAACACCGGGGAGCTGTTTTTT
TRBV7-9	TRBD1	-	TRBJ2-7	CASSVRDRGAHEQYF	TGTGCCAGCAGCGTCCGGGACAGGGGTGCACACGAGCAGTACTTC
TRBV19	TRBD1	-	TRBJ1-3	CASSDRVSSGNTIYF	TGTGCCAGTAGCGACAGGGTGAGCTCTGGAAACACCATATATTTT
TRBV13	-	-	TRBJ2-5	CASSLRRVGEIQYF	TGTGCCAGCAGCCTACGCAGGGTCGGGGAGATCCAGTACTTC
TRBV2	-	-	TRBJ1-1	CASSLGLDTEAFF	TGTGCCAGCAGTCTGGGGTTGGACACTGAAGCTTTCTTT
TRBV4-1	TRBD2	-	TRBJ2-7	CASSQSRGISGPYEQYF	TGCGCCAGCAGCCAAAGCCGAGGGATTAGCGGGCCATACGAGCAGTACTTC
TRBV6-5	TRBD1	-	TRBJ1-2	CASSWGQGGNYGYTF	TGTGCCAGCAGTTGGGGACAGGGGGGAAACTATGGCTACACCTTC
TRBV28	-	-	TRBJ2-7	CASSFWGKYEQYF	TGTGCCAGCAGTTTTTGGGGCAAATACGAGCAGTACTTC